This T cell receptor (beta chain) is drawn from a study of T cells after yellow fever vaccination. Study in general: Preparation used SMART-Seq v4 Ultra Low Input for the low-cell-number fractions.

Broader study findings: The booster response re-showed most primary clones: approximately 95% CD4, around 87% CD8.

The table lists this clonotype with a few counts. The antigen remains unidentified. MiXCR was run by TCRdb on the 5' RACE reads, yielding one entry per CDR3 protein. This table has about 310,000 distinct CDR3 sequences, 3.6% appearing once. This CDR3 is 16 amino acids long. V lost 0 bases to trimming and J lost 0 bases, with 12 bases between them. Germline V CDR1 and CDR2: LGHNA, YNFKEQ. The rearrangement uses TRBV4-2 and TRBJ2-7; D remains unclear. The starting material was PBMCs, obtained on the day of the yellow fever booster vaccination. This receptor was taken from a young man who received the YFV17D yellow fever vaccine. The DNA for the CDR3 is TGTGCCAGCAGCCAAGAGTACACTTCGAGCTCCTACGAGCAGTACTTC. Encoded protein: CASSQEYTSSSYEQYF.